Following are 24 T cell receptor beta chains from one sample sequenced in a study of T cell changes during pregnancy in multiple sclerosis. Generated by immunoSEQ multiplex PCR, the TCRdb table keeps only in-frame clones and is missing some. The sample yields around 70,000 clones, roughly 94% seen once. Sequenced here: peripheral blood, sampled in the third trimester of pregnancy. These receptors all come from a female donor with multiple sclerosis, enrolled in a pregnancy study.

V gene TRBV29-1 combines with J gene TRBJ2-7, with 7 bases aligning to TRBD1. V lost 4 bases and J lost 2; bases outside the gene matches: 5. This CDR3 is built from 13 residues. Germline V gene lookup returns CDR1 SQVTM and CDR2 ANQGSEA. CDR3 loop: CSVADRVAYEQYF. CDR3 coding DNA: TGCAGCGTTGCAGACAGGGTAGCCTACGAGCAGTACTTC.

The chain employs TRBV15 and TRBJ2-1, with D possibly TRBD2 on 5 matching bases. In germline, CDR1 is LNHNV, CDR2 YYDKDF (reference sequence). This CDR3 region has 13 residues. Trimming removed 0 bases from V and 10 bases from J, with 10 bases in between. The CDR3 here is CATSRDFPGEQFF. CDR3 sequence (DNA): TGTGCCACCAGCAGAGATTTTCCGGGGGAGCAGTTCTTC. Full variable domain (rest looked up from reference TRBV15 and TRBJ2-1): DAMVIQNPRYQVTQFGKPVTLSCSQTLNHNVMYWYQQKSSQAPKLLFHYYDKDFNNEADTPDNFQSRRPNTSFCFLDIRSPGLGDTAMYLCATSRDFPGEQFFGPGTRLTVL.

The chain carries TRBV7-6 and TRBJ2-2; D is unresolved. Germline assignment: CDR1 SGHVS and CDR2 FNYEAQ. CDR3 size: 14 residues. Trimming removed 3 bases at V and 7 bases at J, with 12 bases between. This CDR3 is CASSFRSFDGELFF. CDR3 DNA: TGTGCCAGCAGCTTTAGGAGTTTTGACGGGGAGCTGTTTTTT.

The V gene is TRBV5-1, the J gene TRBJ2-2, with a possible D match to TRBD2 (6 bases). Germline V CDR1 and CDR2: SGHRS, YFSETQ. CDR3 length: 16 residues. The V end lost 0 bases, the J end lost 4 bases, and 13 bases lay between the germline ends. The CDR3 DNA reads TGCGCCAGCAGCTTGGGGAGGGCAGGCGGCACCGGGGAGCTGTTTTTT. Translation: CASSLGRAGGTGELFF.

This clone was seen once. V gene TRBV6-5 combines with J gene TRBJ2-5, with 9 bases that match TRBD2. This CDR3 spans 14 amino acids. V shed 7 bases, J shed 2 bases, and the junction held 5 bases outside the gene matches. Per the germline V gene, CDR1 is MNHEY and CDR2 is SVGAGI. The CDR3 nucleotides read TGTGCCAGCACCGTAGCGGGGGAACAAGAGACCCAGTACTTC. Its translation is CASTVAGEQETQYF.

The V gene is TRBV7-6, the J gene TRBJ2-7; 16 nucleotides match TRBD2. CDR1 SGHVS and CDR2 FNYEAQ come from the germline V gene. The CDR3 sequence is 18 residues long. Trimming removed 5 bases from V and 2 bases from J; junction bases left unmatched: 9. The CDR3 spells CASSLGTSGGANPYEQYF. The CDR3 DNA reads as TGTGCCAGCAGCCTTGGGACTAGCGGGGGGGCAAACCCCTACGAGCAGTACTTC.

The chain employs TRBV27 and TRBJ1-5; tentative D call: TRBD1 (5 bases). Trimming cost V 5 bases and J 0 bases, with 8 bases left between them. Per the germline V gene, CDR1 is MNHEY and CDR2 is SMNVEV (reference sequence). The CDR3 contains 14 residues. CDR3 sequence reads: CASSPDSSNQPQHF. In nucleotides, the CDR3 is TGTGCCAGCAGTCCCGACAGTAGCAATCAGCCCCAGCATTTT.

This chain links TRBV18 with TRBJ2-7; perhaps TRBD2 as D (6 bases). Trimming left V 3 bases short and J 0 bases short, with 15 bases between. Germline CDR1 and CDR2: KGHSH and LQKENI. There are 16 residues in the CDR3. CDR3 sequence reads: CASSPRDSETSYEQYF. The CDR3 DNA sequence: TGTGCCAGCTCACCCCGGGACTCCGAGACCTCCTACGAGCAGTACTTC. The full variable domain, rest sourced from reference TRBV18 and TRBJ2-7, is NAGVMQNPRHLVRRRGQEARLRCSPMKGHSHVYWYRQLPEEGLKFMVYLQKENIIDESGMPKERFSAEFPKEGPSILRIQQVVRGDSAAYFCASSPRDSETSYEQYFGPGTRLTVT.

The rearrangement joins TRBV9 to TRBJ2-1; 8 bases fit TRBD2. With 0 bases clipped from V and 4 bases from J, the junction kept 3 bases outside the gene matches. CDR3 length: 15 residues. CDR1 is SGDLS and CDR2 is YYNGEE in the germline V gene. The CDR3 is CASSVGGGGYNEQFF. The CDR3 DNA reads TGTGCCAGCAGCGTAGGAGGCGGGGGGTACAATGAGCAGTTCTTC.

This rearrangement joins TRBV6-4 to TRBJ2-3; the match to TRBD2 covers 10 bases. CDR3 length equals 14 residues. Germline V gene sequence: CDR1 MRHNA, CDR2 SNTAGT. With V trimmed by 10 bases and J by 5 bases, 9 bases remained unmatched. In nucleotides, the CDR3 is TGTGCCACCAAACTAGCGGGATTTTTAGATACGCAGTATTTT. It codes for CATKLAGFLDTQYF.

This sequence joins TRBV6-6 and TRBJ2-7; D gene unclear. The V and J ends lost 4 bases and 0 bases respectively, with 7 bases between them. The CDR3 spans 13 residues. Germline assignment: CDR1 MNHNY and CDR2 SVGAGI (reference sequence). Here the CDR3 reads CASSSLSSYEQYF. The CDR3 region has the DNA TGTGCCAGCAGTTCCCTTAGCTCCTACGAGCAGTACTTC.

V is TRBV18 and J is TRBJ1-1; D call uncertain. This CDR3 region has 14 residues. Germline assignment: CDR1 KGHSH and CDR2 LQKENI. Trimming removed 4 bases at V and 2 bases at J, with 11 bases between. The chain's CDR3 is CASSQGAPNTEAFF. The CDR3 nucleotides are TGTGCCAGCTCACAGGGAGCCCCAAACACTGAAGCTTTCTTT.

The chain has TRBV9 and TRBJ2-4; D may be TRBD2 (6 bases). Germline CDR1 reads SGDLS; CDR2 reads YYNGEE. The CDR3 is made up of 16 amino acids. V was clipped by 3 bases and J by 3 bases, with 16 bases between them. The CDR3 is CASSGRSGRDKNIQYF. The CDR3, as DNA: TGTGCCAGCAGCGGACGATCAGGGCGGGACAAAAACATTCAGTACTTC.

This clone was detected only a few times. J is TRBJ1-5 and V is TRBV25-1; D is unclear. V lost 7 bases and J 1 base, leaving 8 bases between the germline ends. The CDR3 contains 13 residues. CDR1 is MGHDK and CDR2 is SYGVNS in the germline V gene. CDR3 region: CASKGGSNQPQHF. As DNA, the CDR3 is TGTGCCAGCAAGGGAGGCAGCAATCAGCCCCAGCATTTT.

The genes are TRBV11-2 and TRBJ2-6, with D perhaps matching TRBD1 (5 bases). CDR1 and CDR2 (germline): SGHAT, FQNNGV. Trimming removed 3 bases at V and 0 bases at J, with 9 bases between. The CDR3 extends over 16 amino acids. CDR3 in DNA: TGTGCCAGCAGCTTGGGGCCTCACTCTGGGGCCAACGTCCTGACTTTC. Protein product: CASSLGPHSGANVLTF. Complete variable domain (other parts from reference TRBV11-2 and TRBJ2-6): EAGVAQSPRYKIIEKRQSVAFWCNPISGHATLYWYQQILGQGPKLLIQFQNNGVVDDSQLPKDRFSAERLKGVDSTLKIQPAKLEDSAVYLCASSLGPHSGANVLTFGAGSRLTVL.

The rearrangement uses TRBV18 and TRBJ2-7; D is ambiguous. The V end lost 0 bases, the J end lost 2 bases, and 11 bases lay between the germline ends. The CDR3 covers 15 residues. The germline V gene has CDR1 KGHSH and CDR2 LQKENI. Here the CDR3 reads CASSPPIRLPYEQYF. The CDR3 DNA sequence: TGTGCCAGCTCACCACCGATCAGGTTACCCTACGAGCAGTACTTC. Filled out from reference TRBV18 and TRBJ2-7, the complete variable domain reads NAGVMQNPRHLVRRRGQEARLRCSPMKGHSHVYWYRQLPEEGLKFMVYLQKENIIDESGMPKERFSAEFPKEGPSILRIQQVVRGDSAAYFCASSPPIRLPYEQYFGPGTRLTVT.

The chain carries TRBV9 and TRBJ1-1; 8 nucleotides match TRBD1. Trimming removed 2 bases from V and 0 bases from J; junction bases left unmatched: 9. CDR3 size: 17 residues. Per the germline V gene, CDR1 is SGDLS and CDR2 is YYNGEE. The CDR3 DNA reads TGTGCCAGCAGCGTTCTCCCGGGACAGGCTGTGAACACTGAAGCTTTCTTT. This encodes CASSVLPGQAVNTEAFF.

V usage is TRBV5-1 and J usage is TRBJ1-4, with TRBD1 as a possible D gene (5 bases). V lost 2 bases and J 1 base, leaving 15 bases between the germline ends. CDR3 length: 17 amino acids. CDR1 SGHRS and CDR2 YFSETQ come from the germline V gene. The CDR3 reads CASSFLSGGLTNEKLFF. The CDR3 region has the DNA TGCGCCAGCAGCTTTCTGTCTGGGGGGTTAACTAATGAAAAACTGTTTTTT.

The V gene is TRBV9, the J gene TRBJ2-3, with D possibly being TRBD2 (6 bases). Germline lookup yields CDR1 SGDLS and CDR2 YYNGEE. This CDR3 has 15 residues. Between the trimmed V and J ends, which lost 0 bases and 3 bases, there was a span of 11 bases. The CDR3 here is CASSVVAGMTDTQYF. In nucleotides, the CDR3 is TGTGCCAGCAGCGTAGTGGCGGGGATGACAGATACGCAGTATTTT.

The gene calls are TRBV25-1 and TRBJ1-1, with D perhaps TRBD1 (5 bases). The CDR3 totals 14 residues. Trimming removed 4 bases at V and 4 bases at J, with 13 bases between. The germline CDR1 and CDR2 sequences are MGHDK and SYGVNS. CDR3: CASSVIGVGTEAFF. For the CDR3, the DNA is TGTGCCAGCAGTGTAATAGGGGTGGGCACTGAAGCTTTCTTT.

The chain joins TRBV11-2 to TRBJ1-1, with unresolved D. The V gene's germline CDR1 is SGHAT and CDR2 FQNNGV. The germline V and J ends were trimmed by 1 base and 2 bases, with 11 bases remaining between them. The CDR3 covers 15 residues. As DNA, the CDR3 is TGTGCCAGCAGCTTAGCCGGAGGCGGTAACACTGAAGCTTTCTTT. This encodes CASSLAGGGNTEAFF.

The chain links TRBV7-7 to TRBJ2-1, with a weak D call TRBD1 (6 bases). V was pared by 5 bases and J by 6 bases, with 14 bases between. The CDR3 spans 14 residues. The germline V gene encodes CDR1 SSHAT and CDR2 FNYEAQ (reference sequence). In DNA, the CDR3 is TGTGCCAGCAGCCGACAGGAAGGCGGCAATGAGCAGTTCTTC. Amino acid sequence: CASSRQEGGNEQFF.

The chain links TRBV5-6 to TRBJ1-1, with TRBD1 as a possible D gene (6 bases). From germline, CDR1 is SGHDT and CDR2 YYEEEE. The V gene lost 4 bases and the J gene lost 1 base, with 11 bases spanning the gap. The CDR3 runs 14 residues. CDR3 sequence: CASSLLDRNTEAFF. The CDR3 coding sequence is TGTGCCAGCAGCCTTTTGGACAGGAACACTGAAGCTTTCTTT.

The V call is TRBV4-1, the J call TRBJ1-1, with a possible D match to TRBD1 (6 bases). Germline V gene lookup returns CDR1 MGHRA and CDR2 YSYEKL. The CDR3 sequence is 17 residues long. V dropped 0 bases and J dropped 1 base, with 15 bases sitting between them. This CDR3 is CASSQEGTGQPNTEAFF. The CDR3 DNA reads as TGCGCCAGCAGCCAAGAGGGGACCGGACAGCCGAACACTGAAGCTTTCTTT.